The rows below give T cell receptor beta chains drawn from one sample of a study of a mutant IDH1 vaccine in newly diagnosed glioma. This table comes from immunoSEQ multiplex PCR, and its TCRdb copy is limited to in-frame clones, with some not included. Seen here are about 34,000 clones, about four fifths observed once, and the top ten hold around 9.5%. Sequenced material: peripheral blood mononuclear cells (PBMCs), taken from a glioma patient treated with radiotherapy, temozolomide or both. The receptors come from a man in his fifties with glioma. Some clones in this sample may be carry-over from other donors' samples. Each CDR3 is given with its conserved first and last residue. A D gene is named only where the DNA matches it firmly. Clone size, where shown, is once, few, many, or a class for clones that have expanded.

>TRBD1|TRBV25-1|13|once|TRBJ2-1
CASRGTGNNEQFF
TGTGCCAGCAGGGGGACAGGAAACAATGAGCAGTTCTTC
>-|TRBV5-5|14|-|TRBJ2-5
CASSLGGRAETQYF
TGTGCCAGCAGCTTGGGGGGCCGAGCGGAGACCCAGTACTTC
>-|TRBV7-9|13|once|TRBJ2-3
CASSRIEDDTQYF
TGTGCCAGCAGCCGTATAGAGGATGATACGCAGTATTTT
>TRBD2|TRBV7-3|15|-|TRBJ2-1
CASSHVGGGAAEQFF
TGTGCCAGCAGCCACGTGGGCGGGGGGGCCGCTGAGCAGTTCTTC
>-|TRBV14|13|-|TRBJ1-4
CASGRGRDEKLFF
TGTGCCAGCGGGCGGGGGCGCGATGAAAAACTGTTTTTT
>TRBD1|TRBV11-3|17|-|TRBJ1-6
CASSLDGTAGGRANIHF
TGTGCCAGCAGCTTAGATGGAACGGCAGGGGGGCGGGCCAACATCCACTTT
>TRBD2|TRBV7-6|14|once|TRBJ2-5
CASTRGGAVETQYF
TGTGCCAGCACTCGCGGGGGGGCAGTGGAGACCCAGTACTTC
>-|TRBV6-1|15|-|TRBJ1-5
CASTWGLDGNQPQHF
TGTGCCAGCACATGGGGGTTGGATGGCAATCAGCCCCAGCATTTT
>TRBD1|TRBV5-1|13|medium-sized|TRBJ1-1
CASSGSWDREAFF
TGCGCCAGCAGCGGCTCATGGGACAGGGAAGCTTTCTTT
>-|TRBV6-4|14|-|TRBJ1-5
CASRRQESNQPQHF
TGTGCCAGCAGAAGACAGGAGAGCAATCAGCCCCAGCATTTT
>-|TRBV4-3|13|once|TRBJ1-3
CASSQDRGNTIYF
TGCGCCAGCAGCCAAGATAGGGGAAACACCATATATTTT
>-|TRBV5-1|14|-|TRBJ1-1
CASSLLVENTEAFF
TGCGCCAGCAGCTTGCTGGTCGAGAACACTGAAGCTTTCTTT
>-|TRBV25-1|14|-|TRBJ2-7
CASGMEVGGYEQYF
TGTGCCAGCGGGATGGAAGTAGGAGGCTACGAGCAGTACTTC
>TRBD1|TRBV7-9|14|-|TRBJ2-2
CASRGDRGTGELFF
TGTGCCAGCAGGGGGGACAGGGGGACCGGGGAGCTGTTTTTT
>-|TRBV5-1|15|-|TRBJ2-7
CASSLEQGVHYEQYF
TGCGCCAGCAGCTTGGAACAGGGCGTCCACTACGAGCAGTACTTC
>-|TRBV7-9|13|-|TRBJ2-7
CASSLGEFYEQYF
TGTGCCAGCAGCTTGGGAGAATTCTACGAGCAGTACTTC
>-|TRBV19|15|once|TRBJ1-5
CASSIYSGPGQPQHF
TGTGCCAGTAGTATATATTCAGGGCCGGGGCAGCCCCAGCATTTT
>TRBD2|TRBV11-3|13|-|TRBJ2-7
CASSFGGEYEQYF
TGTGCCAGCAGCTTCGGGGGGGAATACGAGCAGTACTTC
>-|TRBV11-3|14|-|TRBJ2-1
CASRKPGHDGLQFF
TGTGCCAGCAGGAAACCGGGACATGACGGACTTCAGTTCTTC
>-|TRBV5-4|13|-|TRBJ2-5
CASSTYSGETQYF
TGTGCCAGCAGCACCTATAGCGGAGAGACCCAGTACTTC
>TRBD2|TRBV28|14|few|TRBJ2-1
CASSGTSGSNEQFF
TGTGCCAGCAGTGGGACTAGCGGGAGCAATGAGCAGTTCTTC
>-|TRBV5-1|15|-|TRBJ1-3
CASSLAGSGGNTIYF
TGCGCCAGCAGCTTGGCCGGCTCAGGGGGAAACACCATATATTTT
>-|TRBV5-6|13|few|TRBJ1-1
CASSLAQGSEAFF
TGTGCCAGCAGCTTGGCTCAGGGCTCTGAAGCTTTCTTT
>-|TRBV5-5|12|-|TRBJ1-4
CASSSRGEKLFF
TGTGCCAGCAGCTCCCGGGGGGAAAAACTGTTTTTT
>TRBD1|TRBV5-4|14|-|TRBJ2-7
CASSPDRGPYEQYF
TGTGCCAGCAGCCCGGACAGGGGACCCTACGAGCAGTACTTC
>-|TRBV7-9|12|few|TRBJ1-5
CASSLGHQPQHF
TGTGCCAGCAGCTTAGGCCATCAGCCCCAGCATTTT
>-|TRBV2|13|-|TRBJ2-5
CASSLGLEETQYF
TGTGCCAGCAGTTTAGGGCTTGAAGAGACCCAGTACTTC
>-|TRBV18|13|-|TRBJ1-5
CASSPYSNQPQHF
TGTGCCAGCTCACCATATAGCAATCAGCCCCAGCATTTT